The present entry profiles one T cell receptor (beta chain) with its context. Original handling: It was from reference gene primer amplification that nucleated cell counts were estimated. Data came from immunoSEQ multiplex PCR; TCRdb stores just in-frame clones and leaves some out. D and trimming were read from the DNA, whereas the V and J calls and clone size are those reported in that table. The sample consists of roughly 70,000 clones, around 74% of them appearing once. This sample was taken from a study of blood T cell repertoires in COVID-19. Study background: COVID-19 samples from acute and convalescent phases originated in the United States, Italy and Spain. From T cells, B-cell-depleted T cells, or PBMCs came the material, which was cDNA or gDNA.

Germline CDR1 DFQATT, CDR2 SNEGSKA (reference sequence). This CDR3 contains 11 residues. Unmatched junction bases numbered 3, after V lost 3 bases and J lost 11 bases. The sample comprised peripheral blood. The sequence was collected from a man in his sixties with COVID-19, enrolled during active disease. V gene TRBV20-1 combines with J gene TRBJ1-1, with 10 bases that match TRBD1. The CDR3 bases are TGCAGTGCTAGGAGGGGACAGGGGGCTTTCTTT. Protein: CSARRGQGAFF.